The 21 T cell receptor beta chains given below trace back to one sample, sequenced in a study of blood T cell repertoires in COVID-19. Sequencing used immunoSEQ multiplex PCR; TCRdb keeps in-frame clones, though not all of them. The sample yields 110,000 or so clones, 85% to 90% seen once. The sequencing input was peripheral blood. Every receptor here comes from a woman aged 45 to 65 with acute or convalescent COVID-19.

The gene calls are TRBV28 and TRBJ2-7, with TRBD2 matching over 7 bases. CDR3 length: 13 amino acids. V lost 3 bases and J lost 6; bases outside the gene matches: 5. The V gene's germline CDR1 is MDHEN and CDR2 SYDVKM. The CDR3 bases are TGTGCCAGCAGTTTTCTGGCGGGAGTCGAGCAGTACTTC. Protein sequence: CASSFLAGVEQYF.

This clone was observed a single time. As DNA, the CDR3 is TGTGCCTGGAGTACCGACAGGGGGAAAGAACTGTTTTTT. Amino acids: CAWSTDRGKELFF. V gene TRBV30 combines with J gene TRBJ1-4; 9 bases agree with TRBD1. Germline CDR1 GTSNPN, CDR2 SVGIG (reference sequence). The CDR3 runs 13 residues. J gave up 12 bases and V 2 bases, and 7 bases lay outside the gene matches.

This chain links TRBV29-1 with TRBJ1-4, with 7 bases aligning to TRBD1. The germline CDR1 and CDR2 sequences are SQVTM and ANQGSEA. V lost 4 bases, J lost 6 bases, and 2 bases stayed unmatched. The CDR3 has 12 residues. In DNA form, the CDR3 reads TGCAGCGTTGGGGACAGCGATGAAAAACTGTTTTTT. Amino acid sequence: CSVGDSDEKLFF.

The chain uses TRBV4-1 and TRBJ1-1; D gene uncertain. The V gene's germline CDR1 is MGHRA and CDR2 YSYEKL. The CDR3 runs 13 residues. V gave up 4 bases and J gave up 11 bases, with 17 bases separating them. The CDR3 spells CASSLLRGEKAFF. The CDR3, as DNA: TGCGCCAGCAGCCTTCTCCGGGGAGAGAAGGCTTTCTTT.

This chain links TRBV11-2 with TRBJ1-2; D perhaps matches TRBD1 (6 bases). Trimming took off 1 base at V and 3 bases at J, with 9 bases between the two ends. Germline V gene lookup returns CDR1 SGHAT and CDR2 FQNNGV. The CDR3 totals 14 residues. In nucleotides, the CDR3 is TGTGCCAGCAGCTTAGGTACAGGGTACTATGGCTACACCTTC. Translation: CASSLGTGYYGYTF. Full variable domain (outside the CDR3, taken from reference TRBV11-2 and TRBJ1-2): EAGVAQSPRYKIIEKRQSVAFWCNPISGHATLYWYQQILGQGPKLLIQFQNNGVVDDSQLPKDRFSAERLKGVDSTLKIQPAKLEDSAVYLCASSLGTGYYGYTFGSGTRLTVV.

The chain is built from TRBV6-5 and TRBJ2-5; 8 positions match TRBD1. This CDR3 is 15 amino acids long. Germline CDR1 and CDR2: MNHEY and SVGAGI. Trimming took 8 bases from V and 5 from J; bases not matched to a gene: 13. The CDR3 region is CASQNGAGGRETQYF. CDR3 nucleotides: TGTGCCAGCCAGAACGGGGCAGGGGGCCGGGAGACCCAGTACTTC.

The V and J genes are TRBV28 and TRBJ1-2; D remains ambiguous. The CDR3 consists of 11 residues. Germline V gene lookup returns CDR1 MDHEN and CDR2 SYDVKM. Between the trimmed V and J ends, which lost 7 bases and 8 bases, there was a span of 11 bases. The chain's CDR3 is CASTDNGGYTF. Here the CDR3 DNA reads TGTGCCAGCACAGACAATGGGGGCTACACCTTC.

V usage is TRBV24-1 and J usage is TRBJ2-2; tentatively, D is TRBD1 (6 bases). V was clipped by 6 bases and J by 0 bases, with 10 bases between them. This CDR3 spans 15 amino acids. Per the germline V gene, CDR1 is KGHDR and CDR2 is SFDVKD. The CDR3 DNA is TGTGCCACCAGTCGAGGGGGTACGAACACCGGGGAGCTGTTTTTT. Amino acids: CATSRGGTNTGELFF.

This chain links TRBV30 with TRBJ1-5; TRBD1 is a possible D gene (5 bases). The V gene's germline CDR1 is GTSNPN and CDR2 SVGIG (reference sequence). The CDR3 consists of 12 residues. Trimming took off 5 bases at V and 7 bases at J, with 12 bases between the two ends. CDR3 DNA: TGTGCCTGGCAGCAGGGCTCGCAGCCCCAGCATTTT. Amino acids: CAWQQGSQPQHF.

This clone was seen only a few times. The chain carries TRBV18 and TRBJ1-6; D is unclear. CDR1 and CDR2 from the germline V gene are KGHSH and LQKENI. This CDR3 is 14 amino acids long. V lost 6 bases, J lost 4 bases, and 10 bases lay in between. CDR3 amino acids: CASSLGSYNSPLHF. CDR3 coding DNA: TGTGCCAGCTCCCTTGGCAGTTATAATTCACCCCTCCACTTT.

The chain carries TRBV5-1 and TRBJ2-3; weak D call: TRBD1 (6 bases). Germline-derived CDR1 and CDR2 are SGHRS and YFSETQ. The CDR3 is made up of 15 amino acids. V gave up 0 bases and J gave up 4 bases, with 12 bases separating them. CDR3 in amino acids: CASSLAVQGADTQYF. In nucleotides, the CDR3 is TGCGCCAGCAGCTTGGCCGTACAGGGCGCAGATACGCAGTATTTT.

This chain joins TRBV4-2 and TRBJ1-2, with D perhaps TRBD1 (5 bases). Trimming took off 0 bases at V and 0 bases at J, with 11 bases between the two ends. The CDR3 loop spans 16 amino acids. From germline, CDR1 is LGHNA and CDR2 YNFKEQ. CDR3: CASSQEIGVANYGYTF. The CDR3 coding sequence is TGTGCCAGCAGCCAAGAAATAGGGGTAGCTAACTATGGCTACACCTTC.

The J gene is TRBJ1-6, the V gene TRBV5-6, with a tentative D call TRBD1 (6 bases). The CDR3 loop spans 13 amino acids. Trimming cost V 3 bases and J 10 bases, with 11 bases left between them. Per the germline V gene, CDR1 is SGHDT and CDR2 is YYEEEE. In nucleotides, the CDR3 is TGTGCCAGCAGCTCCCAGGGGTACTCACCCCTCCACTTT. This gives the protein CASSSQGYSPLHF.

The chain links TRBV7-2 to TRBJ1-6; 7 bases are shared with TRBD1. The CDR3 runs 13 residues. Germline V gene data show CDR1 as SGHTA and CDR2 as FQGNSA. With V trimmed by 5 bases and J by 8 bases, 3 bases remained unmatched. CDR3 sequence (DNA): TGTGCCAGCAGCAGGGACAGCCATTCACCCCTCCACTTT. Residues: CASSRDSHSPLHF.

This sequence joins TRBV28 and TRBJ1-3; D call uncertain. Germline loops: CDR1 MDHEN, CDR2 SYDVKM. Trimming pared 3 bases from V and 2 bases from J, leaving 8 bases between. The CDR3 is made up of 14 amino acids. Written as DNA, the CDR3 is TGTGCCAGCAGTTTGTCCCCTGCTGGAAACACCATATATTTT. Amino acid sequence: CASSLSPAGNTIYF.

V usage is TRBV5-1 and J usage is TRBJ1-1; no definite D call. This CDR3 spans 16 amino acids. Germline loops: CDR1 SGHRS, CDR2 YFSETQ. V lost 0 bases to trimming and J lost 2 bases, with 14 bases between them. CDR3: CASSLATAGSNTEAFF. The CDR3 DNA reads TGCGCCAGCAGCTTGGCCACCGCAGGCAGTAACACTGAAGCTTTCTTT.

The V call is TRBV4-3, the J call TRBJ2-7; 12 positions agree with TRBD2. Germline V gene sequence: CDR1 LGHNA, CDR2 YSLEER. The CDR3 is 17 residues long. The trim removed 5 bases at V and 1 base at J, leaving 9 bases unmatched. CDR3 coding DNA: TGCGCCAGCAGCATAGGGGCTAGCGGGAGGGGATCCTACGAGCAGTACTTC. Translation gives CASSIGASGRGSYEQYF.

The CDR3 DNA is TGCGCCAGCAGCCAAGAGTTTGCGGGAGTTACTCCAGATACGCAGTATTTT. The encoded protein is CASSQEFAGVTPDTQYF. This chain joins TRBV4-3 and TRBJ2-3, with TRBD2 matching 7 bases. J lost 4 bases, V lost 0 bases, and 10 bases had no gene match. Germline V gene lookup returns CDR1 LGHNA and CDR2 YSLEER. This CDR3 is 17 amino acids long.

The CDR3 loop is CASSPGTYYEQYF. The CDR3 DNA is TGTGCCAGCAGTCCCGGGACATACTACGAGCAGTACTTC. The V and J genes are TRBV2 and TRBJ2-7; weak D call: TRBD1 (6 bases). The V gene's germline CDR1 is SNHLY and CDR2 FYNNEI. V was shortened by 5 bases and J by 3 bases, with 11 bases between the two germline ends. The CDR3 has 13 residues.

The chain combines TRBV25-1 with TRBJ2-2; 7 nucleotides match TRBD2. V lost 8 bases and J lost 2; bases outside the gene matches: 8. Looked up from germline, CDR1 is MGHDK and CDR2 is SYGVNS. The CDR3 is 15 residues long. The CDR3 here is CASCPAGINTGELFF. Here the CDR3 DNA reads TGTGCCAGCTGTCCAGCGGGAATTAACACCGGGGAGCTGTTTTTT.

This chain links TRBV7-7 with TRBJ1-5, with D perhaps matching TRBD1 (5 bases). The CDR3 runs 18 residues. Per germline, CDR1 SSHAT and CDR2 FNYEAQ (reference sequence). With 4 bases removed from V and 0 bases from J, the gap between germline ends came to 19 bases. The CDR3, as DNA: TGTGCCAGCAGCTCCGCCGACCGACAGACTTATAGCAATCAGCCCCAGCATTTT. Translated: CASSSADRQTYSNQPQHF.